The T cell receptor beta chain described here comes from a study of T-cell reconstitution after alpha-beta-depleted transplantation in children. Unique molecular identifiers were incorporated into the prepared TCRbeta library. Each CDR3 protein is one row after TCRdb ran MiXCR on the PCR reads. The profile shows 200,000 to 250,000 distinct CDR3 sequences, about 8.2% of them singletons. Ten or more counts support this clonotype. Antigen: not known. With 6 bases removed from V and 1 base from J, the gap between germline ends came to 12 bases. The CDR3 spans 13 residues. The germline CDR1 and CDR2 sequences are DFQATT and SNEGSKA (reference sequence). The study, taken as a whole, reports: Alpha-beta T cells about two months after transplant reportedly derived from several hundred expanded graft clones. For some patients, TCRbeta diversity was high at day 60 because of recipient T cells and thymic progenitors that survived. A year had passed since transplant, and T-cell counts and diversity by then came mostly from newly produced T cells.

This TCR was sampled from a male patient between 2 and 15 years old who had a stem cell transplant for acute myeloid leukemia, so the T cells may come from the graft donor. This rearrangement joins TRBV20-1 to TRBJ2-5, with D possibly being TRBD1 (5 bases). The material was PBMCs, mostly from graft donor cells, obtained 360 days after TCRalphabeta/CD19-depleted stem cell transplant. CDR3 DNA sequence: TGCAGTGCGGATATAGGGGTCCAAGAGACCCAGTACTTC. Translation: CSADIGVQETQYF.